This T cell receptor beta chain was captured by sequencing in a study of blood T cell repertoires in COVID-19. Overall study: Sample material is recorded as cDNA or gDNA derived from T cells, B-cell-depleted T cells, or PBMCs.

The authors' processing: It was from reference gene primer amplification that nucleated cell counts were estimated. Using immunoSEQ multiplex PCR, the repertoire was profiled, and TCRdb retains in-frame clones only, with some absent. The V and J calls and clone size come from that table; D and trimming were worked out from the DNA. The table shows about 140,000 clones, with roughly 81% occurring only once. In germline, CDR1 is SGHAT, CDR2 FQNNGV. The CDR3 contains 19 residues. V was clipped by 5 bases and J by 3 bases; unmatched bases: 15. Participants spanned ages roughly 18 to 90 years and resided in around 25 US areas. The study assigned cohorts using participant-reported clinical history.

This clonotype was obtained from a woman aged 45-65 years with acute COVID-19. The sequencing sample was made of PBMCs or T cells enriched from blood (not recorded which). The chain employs TRBV11-2 and TRBJ2-6; 8 bases are a match to TRBD2. CDR3 nucleotides: TGTGCCAGCAGCAAAGGGATGGCGGGAGGAATCTATGGGGCCAACGTCCTGACTTTC. It encodes CASSKGMAGGIYGANVLTF. Full variable domain (remainder filled in from reference TRBV11-2 and TRBJ2-6): EAGVAQSPRYKIIEKRQSVAFWCNPISGHATLYWYQQILGQGPKLLIQFQNNGVVDDSQLPKDRFSAERLKGVDSTLKIQPAKLEDSAVYLCASSKGMAGGIYGANVLTFGAGSRLTVL.